This T cell receptor beta chain was captured by sequencing in a study of cytomegalovirus exposure and HLA in healthy donors. Study-level results: TCR beta V- and J-gene trimming was later associated with a missense DCLRE1C variant. DRB1 showed the most TCR associations and HLA-C the fewest in a later analysis, as rates varied by HLA locus. A later analysis found common viral pathogens apparently linked to several of the most significant clusters.

The V and J ends lost 3 bases and 2 bases, in that order; junction bases with no gene match: 2. Germline CDR1 GTSNPN, CDR2 SVGIG (reference sequence). The CDR3 totals 13 residues. Each donor was nominally healthy when sampled (though unrecorded immune exposures were likely). With 60 Vbeta and 13 Jbeta primers, the PCR was carried out. TCRdb's table, derived via immunoSEQ multiplex PCR, lists solely in-frame clones and lacks some. The table records some 140,000 clones, approximately 83% of them present only once. The sample holds a few counts of this clone. Its antigen is unknown. V is TRBV30 and J is TRBJ2-7, with 9 bases matching TRBD1. The receptor was isolated from a man aged 40-50 years in good health and CMV-seronegative. The sequenced sample consisted of PBMCs. The DNA for the CDR3 is TGTGCCTGGAGCAGGGACAGGGCCTACGAGCAGTACTTC. It codes for CAWSRDRAYEQYF.